This TCR beta chain stems from a study of technical replicates of blood from a handful of donors. The data were produced by immunoSEQ multiplex PCR, yet TCRdb's version contains in-frame clones alone and is incomplete. The sample lists approximately 15,000 clones, roughly 80% occurring once. The V end was cut by 6 bases, the J end by 4 bases, with 8 bases between. The CDR3 is made up of 12 amino acids. Per germline, CDR1 LNHDA and CDR2 SQIVND (reference sequence). The chain links TRBV19 to TRBJ2-3; TRBD2 is a possible D gene (6 bases). The sample was PBMCs. This sequence originates from a human donor in good health. The CDR3 region has the DNA TGTGCCAGTAGCGGGGAGGCAGATACGCAGTATTTT. This translates into CASSGEADTQYF. Full variable domain (rest looked up from reference TRBV19 and TRBJ2-3): DGGITQSPKYLFRKEGQNVTLSCEQNLNHDAMYWYRQDPGQGLRLIYYSQIVNDFQKGDIAEGYSVSREKKESFPLTVTSAQKNPTAFYLCASSGEADTQYFGPGTRLTVL.